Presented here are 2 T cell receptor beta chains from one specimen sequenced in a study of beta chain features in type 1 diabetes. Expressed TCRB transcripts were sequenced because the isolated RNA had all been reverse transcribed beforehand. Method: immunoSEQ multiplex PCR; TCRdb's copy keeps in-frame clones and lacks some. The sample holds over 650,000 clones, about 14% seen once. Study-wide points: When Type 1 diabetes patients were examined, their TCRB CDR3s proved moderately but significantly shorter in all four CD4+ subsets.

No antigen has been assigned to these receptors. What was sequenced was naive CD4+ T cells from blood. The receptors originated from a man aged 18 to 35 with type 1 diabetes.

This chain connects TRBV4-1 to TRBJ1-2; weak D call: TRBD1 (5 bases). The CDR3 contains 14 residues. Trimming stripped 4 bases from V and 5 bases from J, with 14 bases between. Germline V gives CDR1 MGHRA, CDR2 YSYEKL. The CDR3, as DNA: TGCGCCAGCAGCCTTAGTCAGGGAACTTATGGCTACACCTTC. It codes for CASSLSQGTYGYTF.

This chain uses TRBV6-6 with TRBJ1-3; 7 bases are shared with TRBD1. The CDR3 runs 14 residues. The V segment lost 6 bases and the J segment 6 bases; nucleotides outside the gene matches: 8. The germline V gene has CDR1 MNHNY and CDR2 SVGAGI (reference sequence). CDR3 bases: TGTGCCAGCAGCACCGGGACAGCCCTAAACACCATATATTTT. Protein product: CASSTGTALNTIYF.